The 16 T cell receptor beta chains given below trace back to one sample, sequenced in a study of blood T cell repertoires in COVID-19. Method: immunoSEQ multiplex PCR; TCRdb's copy keeps in-frame clones and lacks some. The sample yields about 150,000 clones, approximately 83% seen once. Sequencing was carried out using peripheral blood. These receptors all stem from a woman aged 55-69 years with COVID-19, enrolled during active disease.

The chain has TRBV7-8 and TRBJ1-2; TRBD1 agrees at 9 bases. The CDR3 totals 14 residues. CDR1 is SGHVS, CDR2 FQNEAQ, per germline. The V and J ends lost 5 bases and 8 bases, in that order; junction bases with no gene match: 9. CDR3 in amino acids: CASSRLDRGYGYTF. CDR3 bases: TGTGCCAGCAGCCGACTGGACAGGGGTTACGGCTACACCTTC. Full variable domain (remainder filled in from reference TRBV7-8 and TRBJ1-2): GAGVSQSPRYKVAKRGQDVALRCDPISGHVSLFWYQQALGQGPEFLTYFQNEAQLDKSGLPSDRFFAERPEGSVSTLKIQRTQQEDSAVYLCASSRLDRGYGYTFGSGTRLTVV.

The chain couples TRBV4-2 to TRBJ1-4; perhaps TRBD1 as D (5 bases). V was trimmed by 0 bases and J by 8 bases, leaving 13 bases between them. This CDR3 is 15 amino acids long. Germline V gene lookup returns CDR1 LGHNA and CDR2 YNFKEQ. The DNA of the CDR3 is TGTGCCAGCAGCCAAGAGGGAAGGGGCGACGAAAAACTGTTTTTT. Residues: CASSQEGRGDEKLFF.

This chain links TRBV6-1 with TRBJ2-5, with 11 bases that match TRBD2. J was trimmed by 2 bases and V by 4 bases; bases with no gene match: 6. Germline V gives CDR1 MNHNS, CDR2 SASEGT. The CDR3 loop spans 16 amino acids. Here the CDR3 reads CASSVYTSGGQETQYF. In DNA, the CDR3 is TGTGCCAGCAGTGTATACACTAGCGGGGGACAAGAGACCCAGTACTTC.

This clone was recorded once. V is TRBV10-1 and J is TRBJ2-5, with TRBD2 identical over 8 bases. CDR3 size: 15 residues. Germline CDR1 WNHNN, CDR2 SYGVQD (reference sequence). The V and J ends lost 3 bases and 5 bases, in that order; junction bases with no gene match: 8. The CDR3 reads CASSENGRAGETQYF. DNA of the CDR3: TGCGCCAGCAGTGAAAACGGGAGGGCCGGGGAGACCCAGTACTTC.

V usage is TRBV4-1 and J usage is TRBJ2-5; 8 bases fit TRBD1. V was clipped by 1 base and J by 5 bases; unmatched bases: 3. CDR3 length: 14 amino acids. Germline V lookup: CDR1 MGHRA, CDR2 YSYEKL. CDR3 nucleotides: TGCGCCAGCAGCCAAGCAGGGGGCCTGGAGACCCAGTACTTC. Amino acids: CASSQAGGLETQYF.

This clone was seen more than once but under ten times. This may be a read error, as it is one base from a much larger clone. The same CDR3 arises from other DNA sequences in this sample as well. The CDR3 coding sequence is TGTGCCAGCAGCTTAGCTTCAGGGAACACTGAAGCTTTCTTT. Translation gives CASSLASGNTEAFF. The chain combines TRBV7-9 with TRBJ1-1; D gene ambiguous. The CDR3 runs to 14 residues. The germline V gene encodes CDR1 SEHNR and CDR2 FQNEAQ (reference sequence). Trimming removed 0 bases at V and 1 base at J, with 6 bases between.

The V and J genes are TRBV10-1 and TRBJ1-2, with 10 nucleotides matching TRBD1. With V trimmed by 8 bases and J by 8 bases, 8 bases remained unmatched. The CDR3 contains 13 residues. Germline-derived CDR1 and CDR2 are WNHNN and SYGVQD (reference sequence). For the CDR3, the DNA is TGCGCCAGCCAAAGCGGGACAGGGGCCGGCTACACCTTC. Translating gives CASQSGTGAGYTF.

The sample holds a few counts of this clone. This chain uses TRBV6-5 with TRBJ1-6; D gene ambiguous. V gave up 0 bases and J gave up 6 bases, with 3 bases separating them. The CDR3 extends over 13 amino acids. Germline CDR1 reads MNHEY; CDR2 reads SVGAGI. This CDR3 reads CASSYSGNSPLHF. The CDR3 bases are TGTGCCAGCAGTTACTCCGGTAATTCACCCCTCCACTTT.

This clone was counted many times. The chain employs TRBV5-4 and TRBJ2-3; D unclear. V gave up 5 bases and J gave up 0 bases, with 7 bases separating them. Germline V gene lookup returns CDR1 SGHNT and CDR2 YYREEE (reference sequence). This CDR3 region has 13 residues. In DNA form, the CDR3 reads TGTGCCAGCAGACCCGGGAGCACAGATACGCAGTATTTT. Its protein product is CASRPGSTDTQYF.

The chain employs TRBV12-3 or TRBV12-4 and TRBJ1-4; D unclear. The CDR3 runs 11 residues. V dropped 5 bases and J dropped 7 bases, with 5 bases sitting between them. The CDR3, as DNA: TGTGCCAGCAGTCCGAGTGAAAAACTGTTTTTT. It is translated as CASSPSEKLFF.

The gene calls are TRBV5-4 and TRBJ2-7, with 7 bases that match TRBD2. The junction had 4 bases not matched to a gene; V was cut back by 0 bases and J by 1 base. The V gene's germline CDR1 is SGHNT and CDR2 YYREEE (reference sequence). CDR3 length equals 15 residues. CDR3 loop: CASSLGPSGSYEQYF. As DNA, the CDR3 is TGTGCCAGCAGCTTGGGCCCTAGCGGTTCCTACGAGCAGTACTTC.

The rearrangement joins TRBV5-1 to TRBJ2-3; 9 nucleotides align to TRBD2. CDR1 SGHRS and CDR2 YFSETQ come from the germline V gene. V trimming: 0 bases; J trimming: 4 bases; junction bases outside the gene matches: 9. The CDR3 contains 17 residues. The CDR3 protein is CASSLGLAANLPDTQYF. Written as DNA, the CDR3 is TGCGCCAGCAGCTTGGGACTAGCGGCGAACTTACCAGATACGCAGTATTTT.

This chain connects TRBV10-2 to TRBJ1-1, with D tentatively TRBD1 (5 bases). The CDR3 runs to 12 residues. Looked up from germline, CDR1 is WSHSY and CDR2 is SAAADI. V dropped 4 bases and J dropped 7 bases, with 10 bases sitting between them. The CDR3 DNA reads TGCGCCAGCAGTGGGGGGGGTAATGAAGCTTTCTTT. This gives the protein CASSGGGNEAFF.

This clone was observed a few times. The rearrangement joins TRBV11-3 to TRBJ2-5; the match to TRBD2 covers 10 bases. Germline-derived CDR1 and CDR2 are SGHNT and YENEEA. This CDR3 comprises 15 residues. V shed 0 bases, J shed 3 bases, and the junction held 1 base outside the gene matches. In nucleotides, the CDR3 is TGTGCCAGCAGCTTAGACGGGACTAGCGAAGAGACCCAGTACTTC. It yields the protein CASSLDGTSEETQYF.

The rearrangement uses TRBV5-8 and TRBJ1-6; maybe TRBD1 (6 bases). The CDR3 spans 16 residues. V was clipped by 0 bases and J by 7 bases, with 14 bases between them. CDR1 is SGHTS, CDR2 YDEGEE, per germline. DNA of the CDR3: TGTGCCAGCAGCTTGGGGGGGGGCCCGAGGAATTCACCCCTCCACTTT. Amino acid sequence: CASSLGGGPRNSPLHF.

CDR3 in amino acids: CASGLGDSPNQPQHF. The CDR3 DNA follows: TGTGCTAGTGGTTTGGGGGACAGCCCCAATCAGCCCCAGCATTTT. This rearrangement joins TRBV12-5 to TRBJ1-5, with TRBD1 identical over 7 bases. The V gene's germline CDR1 is LGHNT and CDR2 FRNRAP. The J segment lost 3 bases and the V segment lost 1 base, leaving 3 bases of the junction unmatched. The CDR3 loop spans 15 amino acids.